A selection of T cell receptor beta chains follows, all from one sample in a study of blood T cell repertoires in COVID-19. Sequencing was performed with immunoSEQ multiplex PCR; in TCRdb, only in-frame clones are kept and a portion is missing. The table includes roughly 70,000 clones, 86% detected once. The sequenced sample consisted of peripheral blood. The receptor set was obtained from an elderly man with COVID-19, enrolled during active disease. Both conserved end residues are part of each CDR3. Fields, in order: V gene, D gene, J gene, clone size, CDR3 DNA, CDR3 protein. D genes are given only for firm matches. Not all rows give a size; the values are once, few, many and, for expanded clones, a class.

TRBV5-1	TRBD1	TRBJ2-7	NA	TGCGCCAGCAGCTTGGCTACAGGGGACGAGCAGTACTTC	CASSLATGDEQYF
TRBV29-1	NA	TRBJ2-5	NA	TGCAGCGTTGTAGGAGGGAGTGGGGAGACCCAGTACTTC	CSVVGGSGETQYF
TRBV27	NA	TRBJ2-3	NA	TGTGCCAGCAAGTTGGTGGCCACAGATACGCAGTATTTT	CASKLVATDTQYF
TRBV5-1	TRBD1	TRBJ2-2	NA	TGCGCCAGCAGCTTCGGGACAGGGAACACCGGGGAGCTGTTTTTT	CASSFGTGNTGELFF
TRBV3-1/TRBV3-2	NA	TRBJ1-3	NA	TGTGCCAGCAGCCAAGCTGGGGCGCGCGGAAACACCATATATTTT	CASSQAGARGNTIYF
TRBV11-2	TRBD2	TRBJ2-3	NA	TGTGCCAGCAGCTTACGCTCAGCGGGGGGGCCAGATACGCAGTATTTT	CASSLRSAGGPDTQYF
TRBV2	TRBD1	TRBJ2-2	NA	TGTGCCAGCAGTCCGGGGACAGGGTCCGGGGAGCTGTTTTTT	CASSPGTGSGELFF
TRBV25-1	NA	TRBJ2-5	NA	TGTGCCAGCAGCCCGCAAGAGACCCAGTACTTC	CASSPQETQYF
TRBV5-4	TRBD1	TRBJ2-2	NA	TGTGCCAGCAGCACCGGACAGGGCGGGGAGCTGTTTTTT	CASSTGQGGELFF
TRBV19	NA	TRBJ1-4	NA	TGTGCCAGTAGTATCGGGAATGAAAAACTGTTTTTT	CASSIGNEKLFF
TRBV4-3	NA	TRBJ1-2	NA	TGCGCCAGCAGCCAAGAACTTTGGAGTTATGGCTACACCTTC	CASSQELWSYGYTF
TRBV7-2	NA	TRBJ1-2	once	TGTGCCAGCAGCTTAACGGCTAACTATGGCTACACCTTC	CASSLTANYGYTF
TRBV18	NA	TRBJ1-1	once	TGTGCCAGCTCACCTGGACTGGCTGAAGCTTTCTTT	CASSPGLAEAFF
TRBV12-5	TRBD1	TRBJ1-1	NA	TGTGCTAGTGGTTGGGGACAGGCGAACACTGAAGCTTTCTTT	CASGWGQANTEAFF
TRBV5-8	TRBD1	TRBJ2-5	NA	TGTGCCAGCAGCTGGGGGGGACAGGGACAAGAGACCCAGTACTTC	CASSWGGQGQETQYF
TRBV7-9	NA	TRBJ2-3	NA	TGTGCCAGCAGCTTAGTAGGCGGTACAGATACGCAGTATTTT	CASSLVGGTDTQYF
TRBV4-2	NA	TRBJ2-6	once	TGTGCCAGCAGCCAAGATCCCAGGGGCCCTGGGGCCAACGTCCTGACTTTC	CASSQDPRGPGANVLTF
TRBV4-3	TRBD1	TRBJ1-2	NA	TGCGCCAGCAGCCAAGTATTAGGCCGGGACAGGACCTTC	CASSQVLGRDRTF
TRBV6-5	NA	TRBJ1-1	NA	TGTGCCAGCAGTTCCGGGTCCGTGGGCACTGAAGCTTTCTTT	CASSSGSVGTEAFF
TRBV7-3	NA	TRBJ1-1	few	TGTGCCAGCAGCTTTTCGACAGCAGAAGAAGCTTTCTTT	CASSFSTAEEAFF
TRBV6-2/TRBV6-3	TRBD1	TRBJ1-5	NA	TGTGCCAGCAGTTACGGGGACAGACGCAATCAGCCCCAGCATTTT	CASSYGDRRNQPQHF
TRBV28	NA	TRBJ1-5	few	TGTGCCAGCAGCCGAAGCACAGGAATTCTACGACGCAATCAGCCCCAGCATTTT	CASSRSTGILRRNQPQHF
TRBV27	NA	TRBJ2-1	once	TGTGCCAGCAGTTTGGAGGGACCCAAATACAATGAGCAGTTCTTC	CASSLEGPKYNEQFF
TRBV19	NA	TRBJ1-2	NA	TGTGCCAGTAGTATGTTGGCGGGCTATGGCTACACCTTC	CASSMLAGYGYTF
TRBV14	NA	TRBJ2-5	NA	TGTGCCAGCAGCCAAGAAGCGTTGGTGACCCAGTACTTC	CASSQEALVTQYF
TRBV14	NA	TRBJ2-7	NA	TGTGCCAGCAGCCTTGGAACACCAGGCTACGAGCAGTACTTC	CASSLGTPGYEQYF
TRBV6-5	NA	TRBJ1-1	NA	TGTGCCAGCAAGTACGGGGTCGTGAACACTGAAGCTTTCTTT	CASKYGVVNTEAFF
TRBV3-1/TRBV3-2	NA	TRBJ2-1	NA	TGTGCCAGCGCACATAACAATGAGCAGTTCTTC	CASAHNNEQFF
TRBV7-8	NA	TRBJ1-1	NA	TGTGCCAGCAGCTTGGGCCGAAACACTGAAGCTTTCTTT	CASSLGRNTEAFF
TRBV11-2	TRBD1	TRBJ1-2	NA	TGTGCCAGCAGTGACAGGGGGTTAGGCTACACCTTC	CASSDRGLGYTF
TRBV7-8	NA	TRBJ1-5	NA	TGTGCCAGCAGCTTAGGTAGCAGTCAGCCCCAGCATTTT	CASSLGSSQPQHF
TRBV5-5	NA	TRBJ1-6	NA	TGTGCCAGCAGCTATTTAGGGGGAAGATCTAATTCACCCCTCCACTTT	CASSYLGGRSNSPLHF
TRBV6-6	NA	TRBJ1-6	NA	TGTGCCAGCAGTCTATGGAGAAGCTCCTATAATTCACCCCTCCACTTT	CASSLWRSSYNSPLHF
TRBV2	NA	TRBJ1-6	NA	TGTGCCAGCAGTACAGGGAGGGATTCACCCCTCCACTTT	CASSTGRDSPLHF
TRBV6-5	NA	TRBJ1-6	NA	TGTGCCAGCAGTTACCTAGTGCGGAATTCACCCCTCCACTTT	CASSYLVRNSPLHF
TRBV19	NA	TRBJ2-3	NA	TGTGCCAGTAGTGGATTAGCGGTACAAGAGAATACGCAGTATTTT	CASSGLAVQENTQYF
TRBV2	TRBD1	TRBJ1-2	NA	TGTGCCAGCAGCCCTCAGGAGGGGGCTTACGGCTACACCTTC	CASSPQEGAYGYTF
TRBV3-1/TRBV3-2	TRBD1	TRBJ1-4	NA	TGTGCCAGCAGCCGGCAGGGGGACGAAAAACTGTTTTTT	CASSRQGDEKLFF
TRBV4-2	NA	TRBJ1-1	NA	TGTGCCAGCAGCCAAGATATTACAGGTGGCATCAACACTGAAGCTTTCTTT	CASSQDITGGINTEAFF
TRBV10-3	NA	TRBJ1-5	NA	TGTGCCATCGGAAATGACATTAGCCGCGGGGCCCAGCATTTT	CAIGNDISRGAQHF
TRBV18	TRBD1	TRBJ1-1	NA	TGTGCCAGCTCAACCCGACAGGGTAGCATGAACACTGAAGCTTTCTTT	CASSTRQGSMNTEAFF
TRBV28	NA	TRBJ2-5	once	TGTGCCAGCAGTTTAAGCCTTCTCCAAGAGACCCAGTACTTC	CASSLSLLQETQYF
TRBV5-6	TRBD1	TRBJ1-2	NA	TGTGCCAGCAGCTTGGGCAGGGGGCTAGGCTACACCTTC	CASSLGRGLGYTF
TRBV27	TRBD1	TRBJ2-7	NA	TGTGCCAGCAGTTCCCGGACAGGGTACTCCTACGAGCAGTACTTC	CASSSRTGYSYEQYF
TRBV7-2	NA	TRBJ2-7	NA	TGTGCCAGCAGCTTATCCGGTGGGGCAGACTACGAGCAGTACTTC	CASSLSGGADYEQYF
TRBV6-5	NA	TRBJ1-3	NA	TGTGCCAGCAGTGACTCACAGGGAAACACCATATATTTT	CASSDSQGNTIYF
TRBV7-9	TRBD2	TRBJ2-3	NA	TGTGCCAGCAGCTTTGGGACTAGCGTAGCAGATACGCAGTATTTT	CASSFGTSVADTQYF
TRBV4-1	NA	TRBJ1-3	NA	TGCGCCAGCAGCCAAGAAAGGGGGTTACGTGGAAACACCATATATTTT	CASSQERGLRGNTIYF
TRBV24-1	TRBD1	TRBJ1-3	once	TGTGCCACCTCGACAGGGGCATCTGGAAACACCATATATTTT	CATSTGASGNTIYF
TRBV28	TRBD1	TRBJ2-3	NA	TGTGCCAGCAGTTCCCCACCGGGACAGTTGGATTTT	CASSSPPGQLDF
TRBV19	TRBD1	TRBJ1-2	NA	TGTGCCAGTAGTATTTTGGAGACAGGGCCCAACTATGGCTACACCTTC	CASSILETGPNYGYTF
TRBV12-3/TRBV12-4	NA	TRBJ1-2	NA	TGTGCCAGCAGTTTTCGGGTTTGGTATGGCTACACCTTC	CASSFRVWYGYTF
TRBV28	NA	TRBJ2-7	few	TGTGCCAGCAGCCTATGGATAACGGGGGCCTACGAGCAGTACTTC	CASSLWITGAYEQYF
TRBV2	NA	TRBJ1-1	few	TGTGCCAGCAGTGCTGGAGCCCTCGTCCCCACTGAAGCTTTCTTT	CASSAGALVPTEAFF
TRBV3-1/TRBV3-2	TRBD1	TRBJ1-1	NA	TGTGCCAGCAGCCAGAGGACAGGGTATTCGGCTTTCTTT	CASSQRTGYSAFF
TRBV7-2	NA	TRBJ2-7	NA	TGTGCCAGCAGCCAAACGGTACAGTACTTCTCCTACGAGCAGTACTTC	CASSQTVQYFSYEQYF
TRBV3-1/TRBV3-2	NA	TRBJ2-7	NA	TGTGCCAGCAGCCAAACAGAAAGGTACGAGCAGTACTTC	CASSQTERYEQYF
TRBV6-5	NA	TRBJ1-1	NA	TGTGCCAGCAGTTACGAGACAAGGTTTGAAGCTTTCTTT	CASSYETRFEAFF
TRBV6-6	TRBD2	TRBJ2-7	NA	TGTGCCAGCAGAACTAGCGGTGCCAACGAGCAGTACTTC	CASRTSGANEQYF